This entry concerns a single T cell receptor beta chain. TCRdb recomputed calls from the RT-PCR reads with MiXCR, one row per CDR3 protein. The data contain almost 700,000 distinct CDR3 sequences, 11% to 15% of them singletons. The sequenced material came from memory CD4+ T cells from blood. The receptor was isolated from a female donor in good health, serving as a healthy control.

DNA of the CDR3: TGTGCCAGCAGTCCTATGGGTGGTGGGAATTCACCCCTCCACTTT. It yields the protein CASSPMGGGNSPLHF. The J gene is TRBJ1-6, the V gene TRBV27, with unresolved D. The germline CDR1 and CDR2 sequences are MNHEY and SMNVEV (reference sequence). Trimming stripped 5 bases from V and 7 bases from J, with 15 bases between. The CDR3 spans 15 residues.